This TCR beta chain was recovered during a study of T cells in Graves' hyperthyroidism and ophthalmopathy. The V segment lost 5 bases and the J segment 8 bases; nucleotides outside the gene matches: 2. This CDR3 comprises 11 residues. As to this clonotype: Its antigen is undetermined.

General observations from the study: Progression to ophthalmopathy was predicted a median of roughly 6.5 months early.

Not enrolled were patients with uncontrolled infection, other autoimmune disease, pregnancy or lactation. The sample of blood was obtained at first hyperthyroidism diagnosis (before any ophthalmopathy symptoms). Using RNA transcripts as the source, TCR beta CDR3 regions were amplified. Initially, a first-round RT-PCR of the TCR CDR3 employed the HTBI primer set. TCRdb analysed the multiplex PCR reads with MiXCR anew, one entry per CDR3 protein. The sample shows around 400,000 distinct CDR3 sequences, around 16% of them seen only once. The sequence was collected from a woman younger than 30 with Graves' hyperthyroidism that later progressed to Graves' ophthalmopathy. The chain recombines TRBV6-7 with TRBJ1-2; 7 bases match TRBD1. TRBV6-7 is an open reading frame whose function is uncertain. What was sequenced was blood. CDR3 in DNA: TGTGCCAGCAGTGGACAGGCCGGCTACACCTTC. Translation gives CASSGQAGYTF.